This T cell receptor (beta chain) was recovered during a study of cytotoxic CD8 clonotypes in ibrutinib-treated CLL. Overall study context: Response was recorded as partial in some 24 patients and complete in 2; at median about 6 years, approximately 15 remained remitted and some twelve had progressed.

Study-level findings and limits: Clonality correlated strongly with circulating CD8+ T cells and exceeded age-matched healthy donors at baseline. Clonotypes that were public were uncommon, and they contracted or stayed stable on treatment.

A remark on this clone: Its matching antigen is unknown.

This CDR3 has 15 amino acids. Germline CDR1 reads SGHAT; CDR2 reads FQNNGV. V was cut by 3 bases and J by 2 bases, with 12 bases left in between. Method: immunoSEQ multiplex PCR; TCRdb's copy keeps in-frame clones and lacks some. The repertoire consists of about 68,000 clones, with 65% to 85% occurring once and the leading ten covering roughly 8%. This clonotype was sampled from a human donor with chronic lymphocytic leukemia. The specimen was PBMCs, collected at disease progression, from a patient treated with ibrutinib. The genes are TRBV11-2 and TRBJ2-3; D is undetermined. Written as DNA, the CDR3 is TGTGCCAGCAGCTTGGTCCCCGGTTACACAGATACGCAGTATTTT. Translating gives CASSLVPGYTDTQYF.